This T cell receptor (beta chain) is drawn from a study of Graves' ophthalmopathy and Graves' hyperthyroidism. This CDR3 region has 16 residues. Germline V gives CDR1 ENHRY, CDR2 SYGVKD. The J segment lost 3 bases and the V segment lost 4 bases, leaving 9 bases of the junction unmatched. This clonotype came up many times. Amplification of TCR beta CDR3 regions used RNA transcripts. Second-round multiplex PCR came after first-round RT-PCR with HTBI primers. TCRdb used MiXCR to reprocess the multiplex PCR reads, holding one entry per CDR3 protein. The sample holds over a million distinct CDR3 sequences, less than 45% seen once.

The TCR comes from an adult man with Graves' hyperthyroidism. Sequenced: peripheral blood or thyroid tissue (not recorded which). The chain uses TRBV10-3 and TRBJ2-5; 9 bases map to TRBD2. The CDR3 DNA reads as TGTGCCATCAGTGGCGGGGGGGGCACAGGAGAAGAGACCCAGTACTTC. It encodes CAISGGGGTGEETQYF.